These 30 T cell receptor beta chains were sequenced from one sample in a study of patients and donors after allogeneic stem cell transplantation. A single record per CDR3 protein comes from TCRdb applying MiXCR to the RT-PCR reads. The table records about a million distinct CDR3 sequences, more than 15% of them present only once. Material for sequencing was blood, either unsorted or a sorted T cell fraction (not recorded which). These receptors all stem from a human donor who was either an allogeneic HSCT recipient or a stem cell or donor lymphocyte infusion donor (not recorded which). It is not recorded whose cells these are; they may come from a transplant donor.

The genes are TRBV6-1 and TRBJ1-6; possible D gene TRBD1, 6 bases. V was clipped by 5 bases and J by 6 bases, with 14 bases between them. This CDR3 spans 15 amino acids. Germline V gives CDR1 MNHNS, CDR2 SASEGT. CDR3 loop: CASSPIQGGNSPLHF. The CDR3 DNA sequence: TGTGCCAGCAGTCCAATACAGGGCGGTAATTCACCCCTCCACTTT.

V gene TRBV4-2 combines with J gene TRBJ1-4, with 9 bases lining up with TRBD1. J lost 6 bases, V lost 7 bases, and 6 bases had no gene match. The CDR3 covers 14 residues. Germline V lookup: CDR1 LGHNA, CDR2 YNFKEQ. CDR3 nucleotide sequence: TGTGCCAGCAAGGGACAGGGCGAAGATGAAAAACTGTTTTTT. Translation: CASKGQGEDEKLFF.

The J gene is TRBJ2-2, the V gene TRBV25-1; D may be TRBD1 (5 bases). The CDR3 length is 16 residues. V shed 0 bases and J shed 0 bases, with 8 bases lying between them. Germline values: CDR1 MGHDK, CDR2 SYGVNS. CDR3 in amino acids: CASSEYGASNTGELFF. The CDR3 region has the DNA TGTGCCAGCAGTGAATATGGGGCTTCGAACACCGGGGAGCTGTTTTTT.

The rearrangement links TRBV20-1 to TRBJ2-5; 8 bases match TRBD1. Germline trimming cut 5 bases from V and 0 bases from J; bases unmatched to any gene: 5. In germline, CDR1 is DFQATT, CDR2 SNEGSKA (reference sequence). The CDR3 consists of 14 residues. This chain's CDR3 is CSAAPGQDQETQYF. The CDR3 DNA sequence: TGCAGTGCTGCACCGGGACAGGACCAAGAGACCCAGTACTTC.

The J gene is TRBJ1-2, the V gene TRBV3-1, with 7 positions matching TRBD1. The CDR3 sequence is 15 residues long. V gave up 3 bases and J gave up 1 base; unmatched junction bases: 5. Germline loops: CDR1 LGHDT, CDR2 YNNKEL (reference sequence). The CDR3 coding sequence is TGTGCCAGCAGCCATGAAAGGGACAGTAACTATGGCTACACCTTC. It specifies CASSHERDSNYGYTF.

This clonotype was observed a few times. This chain connects TRBV5-6 to TRBJ1-3; possible D gene TRBD1, 6 bases. V lost 5 bases, J lost 0 bases, and 12 bases lay in between. In germline, CDR1 is SGHDT, CDR2 YYEEEE. This CDR3 is 15 amino acids long. The CDR3 sequence: CASRPRGHSGNTIYF. Written as DNA, the CDR3 is TGTGCCAGCAGGCCCAGGGGACACTCTGGAAACACCATATATTTT.

This clonotype was detected a few times. The chain joins TRBV6-5 to TRBJ2-2; 7 bases match TRBD2. The ends lost 0 bases at V and 1 base at J; junction bases unmatched: 11. The length of the CDR3 is 19 residues. Germline loops: CDR1 MNHEY, CDR2 SVGAGI. The CDR3 here is CASSYSRGLKALNTGELFF. The DNA for the CDR3 is TGTGCCAGCAGTTACTCTCGGGGACTAAAAGCTCTGAACACCGGGGAGCTGTTTTTT.

This clonotype has a count of ten or more. The gene calls are TRBV25-1 and TRBJ2-3; TRBD1 agrees at 7 bases. The ends lost 9 bases at V and 3 bases at J; junction bases unmatched: 3. From germline, CDR1 is MGHDK and CDR2 SYGVNS. The CDR3 has 12 amino acids. This CDR3 is CASTGVTDTQYF. CDR3 nucleotides: TGTGCCAGTACAGGGGTTACAGATACGCAGTATTTT.

The chain has TRBV6-1 and TRBJ2-7; D is uncertain. The V end lost 5 bases, the J end lost 2 bases, and 16 bases lay between the germline ends. Germline assignment: CDR1 MNHNS and CDR2 SASEGT. This CDR3 spans 15 amino acids. The CDR3 here is CASSQGASGPYEQYF. CDR3 sequence (DNA): TGTGCCAGCAGTCAAGGTGCCTCGGGTCCCTACGAGCAGTACTTC.

This clonotype was seen only a few times. The rearrangement links TRBV20-1 to TRBJ1-5; TRBD1 matches 8 bases. The CDR3 totals 17 residues. Per the germline V gene, CDR1 is DFQATT and CDR2 is SNEGSKA (reference sequence). V lost 1 base, J lost 5 bases, and 13 bases stayed unmatched. CDR3 residues: CSARGQGALRQYQPQHF. CDR3 DNA sequence: TGCAGTGCTAGAGGTCAGGGGGCGCTTCGGCAATATCAGCCCCAGCATTTT.

The V and J genes are TRBV4-3 and TRBJ2-1, with 13 bases matching TRBD2. Trimming took 0 bases from V and 7 from J; bases not matched to a gene: 9. This CDR3 is 18 amino acids long. Germline assignment: CDR1 LGHNA and CDR2 YSLEER. CDR3 DNA: TGCGCCAGCAGCCAAGATTTGGGGACTAGCGGGGTGTGGAATGAGCAGTTCTTC. Protein: CASSQDLGTSGVWNEQFF.

The chain combines TRBV5-1 with TRBJ1-2, with a tentative D call TRBD1 (6 bases). The V gene's germline CDR1 is SGHRS and CDR2 YFSETQ. V lost 0 bases and J lost 1, with 25 bases in between. This CDR3 has 20 residues. CDR3 protein: CASSLAASTLGQNFNYGYTF. The DNA for the CDR3 is TGCGCCAGCAGCTTGGCCGCATCGACACTAGGACAGAACTTTAACTATGGCTACACCTTC.

This clonotype was found a few times. This sequence joins TRBV20-1 and TRBJ2-7; D is undetermined. Germline V gene lookup returns CDR1 DFQATT and CDR2 SNEGSKA (reference sequence). V lost 6 bases to trimming and J lost 3 bases, with 12 bases between them. The CDR3 covers 12 residues. The CDR3 nucleotides read TGCAGTGCCCCCCCGGAGAGCTACGAGCAGTACTTC. It yields the protein CSAPPESYEQYF.

The chain employs TRBV15 and TRBJ2-7; D ambiguous. Between the trimmed V and J ends, which lost 0 bases and 2 bases, there was a span of 8 bases. This CDR3 region has 14 residues. Germline V gene lookup returns CDR1 LNHNV and CDR2 YYDKDF (reference sequence). The CDR3 protein is CATSRDLTAYEQYF. CDR3 bases: TGTGCCACCAGCAGAGATCTCACAGCCTACGAGCAGTACTTC.

This clonotype was picked up a small number of times. V is TRBV5-1 and J is TRBJ2-2, with TRBD1 matching 10 bases. The germline gives CDR1 SGHRS, CDR2 YFSETQ. The J segment lost 5 bases and the V segment lost 4 bases, leaving 5 bases of the junction unmatched. The CDR3 totals 15 residues. As DNA, the CDR3 is TGCGCCAGCAGCAGAGGGACAGGGGCAACCGGGGAGCTGTTTTTT. Translated, it gives CASSRGTGATGELFF.

This clonotype was recorded a few times. The rearrangement links TRBV20-1 to TRBJ1-6; TRBD1 matches at 10 bases. The CDR3 loop spans 13 amino acids. Germline trimming cut 5 bases from V and 11 bases from J; bases unmatched to any gene: 6. Germline values: CDR1 DFQATT, CDR2 SNEGSKA (reference sequence). As DNA, the CDR3 is TGCAGTGCTGACAGGGGGCGTGGGACACCCCTCCACTTT. It yields the protein CSADRGRGTPLHF.

This clonotype was picked up a small number of times. The chain is built from TRBV12-3 or TRBV12-4 and TRBJ2-3, with TRBD2 matching over 7 bases. Trimming at V came to 5 bases and at J to 4 bases, leaving 9 bases not matched to a gene. CDR3 size: 15 residues. The CDR3, as DNA: TGTGCCAGCAGTCTTTTAGGGCTAGCGGCAGATACGCAGTATTTT. It specifies CASSLLGLAADTQYF.

This clonotype was seen many times. The chain links TRBV10-3 to TRBJ2-7; possibly TRBD2 for D (6 bases). The CDR3 sequence is 11 residues long. The V end was cut by 10 bases, the J end by 5 bases, with 12 bases between. The germline gives CDR1 ENHRY, CDR2 SYGVKD. DNA for the CDR3: TGTGCCACCGACGGGGGACACGAGCAGTACTTC. This gives the protein CATDGGHEQYF.

This clonotype was picked up a small number of times. This chain connects TRBV6-1 to TRBJ2-1, with D tentatively TRBD1 or TRBD2 (6 bases each). Germline V lookup: CDR1 MNHNS, CDR2 SASEGT. The V gene lost 5 bases and the J gene lost 1 base, with 15 bases spanning the gap. This CDR3 region has 16 residues. This CDR3 is CASSMARGPSYNEQFF. For the CDR3, the DNA is TGTGCCAGCAGTATGGCCCGGGGGCCGTCCTACAATGAGCAGTTCTTC.

In this sample, this clonotype turned up a few times. V usage is TRBV24-1 and J usage is TRBJ1-5; D not resolved. CDR3 length: 13 amino acids. The V end was cut by 3 bases, the J end by 7 bases, with 9 bases between. Germline V gene data show CDR1 as KGHDR and CDR2 as SFDVKD. This chain's CDR3 is CATSDASLQPQHF. In DNA, the CDR3 is TGTGCCACCAGTGATGCTTCTCTCCAGCCCCAGCATTTT.

This chain connects TRBV5-1 to TRBJ2-7, with a possible D match to TRBD1 (6 bases). Germline lookup yields CDR1 SGHRS and CDR2 YFSETQ. The CDR3 is made up of 14 amino acids. V gave up 2 bases and J gave up 3 bases, with 12 bases separating them. The CDR3 loop reads CASSFFRGLYEQYF. The DNA for the CDR3 is TGCGCCAGCAGCTTCTTCAGGGGTCTCTACGAGCAGTACTTC.

The rearrangement uses TRBV20-1 and TRBJ2-7; the match to TRBD1 covers 8 bases. CDR3 length: 11 residues. Germline values: CDR1 DFQATT, CDR2 SNEGSKA (reference sequence). J gave up 4 bases and V 6 bases, and 2 bases lay outside the gene matches. CDR3 DNA sequence: TGCAGTGCCTGGACAGGGTACGAGCAGTACTTC. Protein: CSAWTGYEQYF.

There are a few counts of this clonotype. The chain couples TRBV7-9 to TRBJ1-1; D unclear. V was trimmed by 2 bases and J by 0 bases, leaving 7 bases between them. Germline V gives CDR1 SEHNR, CDR2 FQNEAQ (reference sequence). The CDR3 is 14 amino acids. The CDR3: CASSLQLLNTEAFF. The CDR3 DNA sequence: TGTGCCAGCAGCTTACAGCTTCTGAACACTGAAGCTTTCTTT.

This rearrangement joins TRBV29-1 to TRBJ2-3; no reliable D call. The germline CDR1 and CDR2 sequences are SQVTM and ANQGSEA. The CDR3 contains 13 residues. Trimming shortened V by 5 bases and J by 2 bases, and 11 bases separated the two germline ends. The CDR3 spells CSVNHRNTDTQYF. Here the CDR3 DNA reads TGCAGCGTTAACCATAGGAACACAGATACGCAGTATTTT.

The gene calls are TRBV21-1 and TRBJ1-1; the D segment call TRBD1 is taken from the table without a DNA check. TRBV21-1 is flagged as a pseudogene. The CDR3 length is 16 residues. The CDR3 spells CASSKGLSRGFTEAFF. The CDR3 nucleotides are TGTGCCAGCAGCAAAGGTCTAAGCAGGGGGTTCACTGAAGCTTTCTTT.

This clonotype was recorded a few times. The CDR3 sequence is CASSQVAGGLHEQYF. In DNA, the CDR3 is TGCGCCAGCAGCCAAGTAGCGGGAGGGCTTCACGAGCAGTACTTC. The chain joins TRBV4-1 to TRBJ2-7; TRBD2 aligns across 11 bases. V gave up 1 base and J gave up 5 bases; unmatched junction bases: 4. Germline lookup yields CDR1 MGHRA and CDR2 YSYEKL. This CDR3 has 15 amino acids.

Only a few counts were recorded for this clonotype. CDR3 loop: CASSYSRLANQETQYF. Here the CDR3 DNA reads TGTGCCAGCAGTTACAGCAGACTAGCGAACCAAGAGACCCAGTACTTC. This rearrangement joins TRBV6-2 or TRBV6-3 to TRBJ2-5; 8 nucleotides line up with TRBD2. There are 16 residues in the CDR3. Germline V gene lookup returns CDR1 MNHEY and CDR2 SVGEGT. Unmatched junction bases numbered 5, after V lost 2 bases and J lost 0 bases.

This clonotype was recorded at least ten times. The DNA of the CDR3 is TGTGCCAGCTCCGACAGGGGGCGTGCTTTCTTT. It translates to CASSDRGRAFF. The chain combines TRBV18 with TRBJ1-1, with 10 bases matching TRBD1. This CDR3 has 11 residues. CDR1 is KGHSH, CDR2 LQKENI, per germline. After removal of 6 bases from V and 11 bases from J, the junction contained 3 bases not matched to a gene. Full variable domain (rest looked up from reference TRBV18 and TRBJ1-1): NAGVMQNPRHLVRRRGQEARLRCSPMKGHSHVYWYRQLPEEGLKFMVYLQKENIIDESGMPKERFSAEFPKEGPSILRIQQVVRGDSAAYFCASSDRGRAFFGQGTRLTVV.

The chain combines TRBV6-1 with TRBJ1-2, with 11 bases lining up with TRBD1. J was trimmed by 7 bases and V by 6 bases; bases with no gene match: 7. The CDR3 sequence is 14 residues long. CDR1 and CDR2 (germline): MNHNS, SASEGT. This CDR3 reads CASRLGQGALGYTF. DNA for the CDR3: TGTGCCAGCAGACTTGGACAGGGGGCACTTGGCTACACCTTC.

The chain couples TRBV18 to TRBJ2-3, with D tentatively TRBD1 (6 bases). V dropped 2 bases and J dropped 1 base, with 19 bases sitting between them. Germline values: CDR1 KGHSH, CDR2 LQKENI. There are 18 residues in the CDR3. CDR3 in amino acids: CASSPLGAAGVGTDTQYF. The CDR3 DNA sequence: TGTGCCAGCTCACCATTGGGGGCCGCAGGGGTCGGCACAGATACGCAGTATTTT.